The entry below gives a single T cell receptor beta chain sequence along with its context. Antigen: not known. The data are from a study of cytomegalovirus exposure and HLA in healthy donors. About the study: Unique TCRs from HLA-typed donors, 65 million to 85 million of them, were held in an early data release. Whole-study results and caveats: Accurate HLA-A and HLA-B prediction from TCR beta sequences was reported for most subjects. Cytomegalovirus-associated status was assigned to about 170 TCR beta chains. Reports indicated that the classifier achieved high specificity and sensitivity in diagnosing cytomegalovirus status.

Germline loops: CDR1 SGHTA, CDR2 FQGNSA. J lost 7 bases, V lost 5 bases, and 12 bases had no gene match. This CDR3 spans 16 amino acids. Primers for the PCR totalled 60 Vbeta and 13 Jbeta. TCRdb's copy holds only in-frame clones and misses some; the assay was immunoSEQ multiplex PCR. The sample includes 180,000 or so clones, around three quarters seen only once; the top ten take 2% to 2.5%. Sequencing was done on a sample of PBMCs. The J gene is TRBJ1-1, the V gene TRBV7-2; TRBD1 matches at 11 bases. This receptor was obtained from a woman aged 45-59 years in good health and CMV-seronegative. The CDR3 nucleotides read TGTGCCAGCAGCACGAGGACAGGGGGCGCCAAGAATGAAGCTTTCTTT. Protein sequence: CASSTRTGGAKNEAFF.